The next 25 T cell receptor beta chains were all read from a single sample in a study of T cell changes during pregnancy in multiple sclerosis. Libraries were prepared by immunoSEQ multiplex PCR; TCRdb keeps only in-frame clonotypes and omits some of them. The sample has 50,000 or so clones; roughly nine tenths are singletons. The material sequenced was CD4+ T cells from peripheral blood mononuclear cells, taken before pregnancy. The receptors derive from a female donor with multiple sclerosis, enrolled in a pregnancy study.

In DNA, the CDR3 is TGCAGCGTTGAAGGGGGGGGGACAGGGGGCGCCTACGAGCAGTACTTC. This gives the protein CSVEGGGTGGAYEQYF. V and J are TRBV29-1 and TRBJ2-7; 12 bases agree with TRBD1. The CDR3 consists of 16 residues. After removal of 1 base from V and 2 bases from J, the junction contained 6 bases not matched to a gene. Germline CDR1 is SQVTM and CDR2 is ANQGSEA.

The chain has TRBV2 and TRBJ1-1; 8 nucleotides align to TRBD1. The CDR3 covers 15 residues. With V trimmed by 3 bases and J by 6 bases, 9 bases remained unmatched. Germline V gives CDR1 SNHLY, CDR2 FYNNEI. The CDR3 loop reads CASSDGARGPSEAFF. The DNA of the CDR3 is TGTGCCAGCAGTGACGGGGCCAGGGGGCCGTCTGAAGCTTTCTTT.

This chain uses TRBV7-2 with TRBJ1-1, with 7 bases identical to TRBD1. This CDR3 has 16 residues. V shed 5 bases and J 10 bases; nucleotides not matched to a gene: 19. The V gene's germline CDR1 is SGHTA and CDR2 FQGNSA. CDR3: CASSLNGGGRGKGAFF. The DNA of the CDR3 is TGTGCCAGCAGCCTAAATGGTGGAGGCAGGGGGAAAGGAGCTTTCTTT.

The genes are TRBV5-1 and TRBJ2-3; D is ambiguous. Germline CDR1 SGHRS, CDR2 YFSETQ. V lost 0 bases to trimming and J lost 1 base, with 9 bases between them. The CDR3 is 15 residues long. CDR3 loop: CASSLGWSGTDTQYF. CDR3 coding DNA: TGCGCCAGCAGCTTGGGGTGGAGCGGCACAGATACGCAGTATTTT.

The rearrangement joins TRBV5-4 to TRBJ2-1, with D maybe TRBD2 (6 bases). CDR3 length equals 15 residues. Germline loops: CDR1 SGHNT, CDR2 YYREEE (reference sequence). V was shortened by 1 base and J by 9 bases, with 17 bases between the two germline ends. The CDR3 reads CASSLRGPKGGEQFF. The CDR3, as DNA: TGTGCCAGCAGCTTGAGGGGCCCGAAGGGAGGTGAGCAGTTCTTC.

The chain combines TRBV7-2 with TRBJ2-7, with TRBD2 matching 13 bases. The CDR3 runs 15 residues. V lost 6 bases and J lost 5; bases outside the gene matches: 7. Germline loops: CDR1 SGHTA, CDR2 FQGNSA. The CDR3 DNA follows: TGTGCCAGCAGTTTAACCGGGACTAGCGGGAACGAGCAGTACTTC. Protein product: CASSLTGTSGNEQYF.

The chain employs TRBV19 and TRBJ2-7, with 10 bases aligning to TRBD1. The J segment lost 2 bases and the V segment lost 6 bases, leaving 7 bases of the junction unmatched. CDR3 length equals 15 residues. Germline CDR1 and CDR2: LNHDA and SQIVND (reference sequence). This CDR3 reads CASRLNGQGAYEQYF. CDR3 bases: TGTGCCAGTAGGCTCAACGGACAGGGGGCCTACGAGCAGTACTTC.

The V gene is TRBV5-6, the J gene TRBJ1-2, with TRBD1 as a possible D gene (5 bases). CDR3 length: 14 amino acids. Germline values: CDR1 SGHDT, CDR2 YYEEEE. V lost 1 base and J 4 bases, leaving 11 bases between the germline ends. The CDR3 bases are TGTGCCAGCAGCTTGAACGGGAGGGGCTATGGCTACACCTTC. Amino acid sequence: CASSLNGRGYGYTF.

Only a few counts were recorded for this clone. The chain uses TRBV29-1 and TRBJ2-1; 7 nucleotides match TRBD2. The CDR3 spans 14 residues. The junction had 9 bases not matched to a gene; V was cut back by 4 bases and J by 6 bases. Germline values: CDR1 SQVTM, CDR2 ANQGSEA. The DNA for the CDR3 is TGCAGCGTTGTGGGTCTAGCGGCCGCCAATGAGCAGTTCTTC. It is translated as CSVVGLAAANEQFF.

CDR3 amino acids: CASSNTGGEGGYTF. In DNA form, the CDR3 reads TGTGCCAGCAGCAATACCGGGGGGGAAGGCGGCTACACCTTC. This sequence joins TRBV9 and TRBJ1-2, with a tentative D call TRBD1 (5 bases). Trimming removed 4 bases from V and 8 bases from J, with 18 bases in between. Per germline, CDR1 SGDLS and CDR2 YYNGEE. The CDR3 runs 14 residues.

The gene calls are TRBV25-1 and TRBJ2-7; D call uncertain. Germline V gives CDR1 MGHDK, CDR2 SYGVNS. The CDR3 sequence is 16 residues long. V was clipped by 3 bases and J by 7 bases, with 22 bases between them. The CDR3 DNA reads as TGTGCCAGCAGTGATGTACTAAGGTCCGGTGGTTTAGAGCAGTACTTC. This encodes CASSDVLRSGGLEQYF.

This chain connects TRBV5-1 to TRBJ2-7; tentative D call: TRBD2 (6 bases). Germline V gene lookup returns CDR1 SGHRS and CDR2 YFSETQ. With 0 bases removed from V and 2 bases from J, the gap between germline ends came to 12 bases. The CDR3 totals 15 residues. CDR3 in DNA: TGCGCCAGCAGCTTGGATAGCGGAGTTGCCTACGAGCAGTACTTC. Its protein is CASSLDSGVAYEQYF.

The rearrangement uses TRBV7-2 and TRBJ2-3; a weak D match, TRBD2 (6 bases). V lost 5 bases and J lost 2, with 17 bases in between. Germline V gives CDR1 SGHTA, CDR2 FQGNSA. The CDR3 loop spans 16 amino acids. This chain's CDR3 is CASSPRVAVPTDTQYF. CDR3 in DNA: TGTGCCAGCAGCCCCCGGGTAGCGGTACCCACAGATACGCAGTATTTT.

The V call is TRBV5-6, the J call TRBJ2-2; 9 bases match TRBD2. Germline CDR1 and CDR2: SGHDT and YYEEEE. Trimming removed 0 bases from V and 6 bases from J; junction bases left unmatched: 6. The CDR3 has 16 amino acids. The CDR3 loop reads CASSLVGTSRPGELFF. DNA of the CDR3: TGTGCCAGCAGCTTGGTGGGGACTAGCAGGCCCGGGGAGCTGTTTTTT.

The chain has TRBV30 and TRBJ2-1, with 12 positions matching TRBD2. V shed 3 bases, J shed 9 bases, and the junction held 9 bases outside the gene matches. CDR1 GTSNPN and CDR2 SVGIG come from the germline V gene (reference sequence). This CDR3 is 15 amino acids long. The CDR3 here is CAWRVLAGGPGEQFF. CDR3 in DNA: TGTGCCTGGAGAGTTCTAGCGGGAGGGCCCGGTGAGCAGTTCTTC.

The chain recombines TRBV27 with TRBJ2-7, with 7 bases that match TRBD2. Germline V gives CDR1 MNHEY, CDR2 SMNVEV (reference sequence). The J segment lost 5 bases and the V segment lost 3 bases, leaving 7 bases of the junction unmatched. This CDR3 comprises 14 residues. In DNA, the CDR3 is TGTGCCAGCAGTTTTCGAGCGGGGTACCACGAGCAGTACTTC. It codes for CASSFRAGYHEQYF.

The CDR3 nucleotides read TGTGCCAGTAGTATCGGAGGAAACTATGGCTACACCTTC. It specifies CASSIGGNYGYTF. The V and J genes are TRBV19 and TRBJ1-2; D unclear. In germline, CDR1 is LNHDA, CDR2 SQIVND (reference sequence). The CDR3 is made up of 13 amino acids. V lost 3 bases and J lost 2, with 7 bases in between.

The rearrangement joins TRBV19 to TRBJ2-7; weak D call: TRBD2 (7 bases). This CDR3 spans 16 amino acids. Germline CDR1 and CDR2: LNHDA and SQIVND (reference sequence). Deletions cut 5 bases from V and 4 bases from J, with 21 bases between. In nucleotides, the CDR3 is TGTGCCAGTAGTGACCCGAACGGAGGGAGGGGGTACGAGCAGTACTTC. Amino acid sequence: CASSDPNGGRGYEQYF. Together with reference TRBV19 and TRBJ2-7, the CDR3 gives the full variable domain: DGGITQSPKYLFRKEGQNVTLSCEQNLNHDAMYWYRQDPGQGLRLIYYSQIVNDFQKGDIAEGYSVSREKKESFPLTVTSAQKNPTAFYLCASSDPNGGRGYEQYFGPGTRLTVT.

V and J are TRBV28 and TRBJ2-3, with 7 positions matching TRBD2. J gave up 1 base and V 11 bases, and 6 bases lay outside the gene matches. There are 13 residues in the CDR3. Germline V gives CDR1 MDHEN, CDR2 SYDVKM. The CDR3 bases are TGTGCCGTTGGGGAGGGCCGCACAGATACGCAGTATTTT. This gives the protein CAVGEGRTDTQYF.

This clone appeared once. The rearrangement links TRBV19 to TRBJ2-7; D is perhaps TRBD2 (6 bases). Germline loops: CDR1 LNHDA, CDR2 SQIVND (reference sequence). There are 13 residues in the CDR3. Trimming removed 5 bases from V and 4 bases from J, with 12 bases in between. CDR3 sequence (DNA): TGTGCCAGTAGTCCCTCACGGGGGTACGAGCAGTACTTC. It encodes CASSPSRGYEQYF.

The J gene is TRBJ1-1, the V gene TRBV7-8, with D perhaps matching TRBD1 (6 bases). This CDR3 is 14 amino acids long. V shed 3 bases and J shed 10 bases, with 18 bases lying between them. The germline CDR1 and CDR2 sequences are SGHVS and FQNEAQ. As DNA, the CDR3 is TGTGCCAGCAGCTTGGGGTTGCTCCGAGGGGGAGCTTTCTTT. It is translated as CASSLGLLRGGAFF.

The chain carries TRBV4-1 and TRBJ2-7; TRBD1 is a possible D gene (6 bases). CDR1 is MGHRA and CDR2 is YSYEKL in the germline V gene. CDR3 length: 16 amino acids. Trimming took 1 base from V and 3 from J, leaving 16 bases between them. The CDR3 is CASSQVPSGQSYEQYF. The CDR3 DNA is TGCGCCAGCAGCCAAGTTCCCTCTGGACAGAGCTACGAGCAGTACTTC.

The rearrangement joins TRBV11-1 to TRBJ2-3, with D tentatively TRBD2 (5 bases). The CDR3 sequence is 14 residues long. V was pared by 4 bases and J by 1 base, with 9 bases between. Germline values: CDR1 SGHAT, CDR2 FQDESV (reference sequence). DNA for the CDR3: TGTGCCAGCAGCTACCCAGCGGGCACAGATACGCAGTATTTT. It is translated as CASSYPAGTDTQYF.

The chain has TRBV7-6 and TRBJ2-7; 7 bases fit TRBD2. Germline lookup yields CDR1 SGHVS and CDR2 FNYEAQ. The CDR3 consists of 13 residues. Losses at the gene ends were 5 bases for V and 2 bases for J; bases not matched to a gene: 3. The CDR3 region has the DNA TGTGCCAGCAGCCGGACTAGAGCCTACGAGCAGTACTTC. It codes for CASSRTRAYEQYF.

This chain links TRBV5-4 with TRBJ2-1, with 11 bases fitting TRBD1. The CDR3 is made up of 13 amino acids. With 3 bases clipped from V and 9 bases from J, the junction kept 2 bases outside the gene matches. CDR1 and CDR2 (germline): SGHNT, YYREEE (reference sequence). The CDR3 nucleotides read TGTGCCAGCAGCTGGGACAGGGGGGCTGAGCAGTTCTTC. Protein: CASSWDRGAEQFF.